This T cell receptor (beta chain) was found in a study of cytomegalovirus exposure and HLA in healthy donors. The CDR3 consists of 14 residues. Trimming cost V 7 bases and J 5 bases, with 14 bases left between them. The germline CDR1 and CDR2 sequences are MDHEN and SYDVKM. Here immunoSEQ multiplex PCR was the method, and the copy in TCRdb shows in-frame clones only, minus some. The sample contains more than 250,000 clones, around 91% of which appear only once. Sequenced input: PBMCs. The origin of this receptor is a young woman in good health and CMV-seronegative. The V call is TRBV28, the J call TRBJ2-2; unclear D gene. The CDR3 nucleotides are TGTGCCAGCAACTCTGCTGCGACGACCGGGGAGCTGTTTTTT. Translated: CASNSAATTGELFF.